The rows below give T cell receptor beta chains drawn from one sample of a study of PD-L1 blockade in urothelial cancer. Sequenced by immunoSEQ multiplex PCR; TCRdb stores in-frame clones only, minus some. The repertoire holds around 46,000 clones, with 88% as singletons. This material consisted of PBMCs, taken around atezolizumab (anti-PD-L1) treatment. These receptor sequences come from a man aged 60 to 75 with urothelial cancer. CDR3s include the opening cysteine and the closing phenylalanine or tryptophan.

>TRBV28|TRBJ1-5
CASPRQGRRPQHF
>TRBV6-1|TRBJ1-2
CASSEGGTGQGYTF
>TRBV5-4|TRBJ2-1
CASSSQRGGGNEQFF
>TRBV5-1|TRBJ1-3
CASSVTGGAGSGNTIYF
>TRBV4-3|TRBJ1-3
CASSPGGSSGNTIYF
>TRBV9|TRBJ1-5
CASSPGAENQPQHF
>TRBV5-8|TRBJ1-5
CASSLEGYQPQHF
>TRBV5-1|TRBJ2-2
CASSGTGFSRTGELFF
>TRBV7-2|TRBJ1-4
CASSKDRGNEKLFF
>TRBV7-6|TRBJ1-3
CASSSQRSARASGNTIYF
>TRBV18|TRBJ1-1
CASSAGTGGDTEAFF
>TRBV10-2|TRBJ2-7
CASRRDRPYEQYF
>TRBV4-3|TRBJ2-5
CASSQGGVSGGQETQYF
>TRBV18|TRBJ2-3
CASSPTLRQGASTDTQYF
>TRBV19|TRBJ2-1
CASSPRQGGGNEQFF
>TRBV19|TRBJ2-3
CASSIDGRGADTQYF
>TRBV19|TRBJ2-7
CASGTGGPTEQYF
>TRBV6-5|TRBJ1-3
CASKLGPGNTIYF
>TRBV30|TRBJ1-1
CAWSGGAEAFF
>TRBV9|TRBJ1-3
CASASDSHSGNTIYF
>TRBV9|TRBJ2-5
CASSVESSTETQYF
>TRBV6-5|TRBJ1-4
CASAPIGPANEKLFF
>TRBV10-1|TRBJ1-1
CASSRQGEGAFF
>TRBV10-2|TRBJ2-2
CASSEATTTGELFF
>TRBV2|TRBJ1-2
CASSEAWTDYGYTF
>TRBV6-1|TRBJ2-1
CASSEDPGLAGGQYYNEQFF
>TRBV10-1|TRBJ2-1
CASSESVTVIFTRQFF
>TRBV19|TRBJ1-1
CASSNDRDTEAFF
>TRBV6-1|TRBJ2-7
CASNLVTGGYYEQYF
>TRBV19|TRBJ2-3
CASRVRGTGSSTDTQYF
>TRBV5-6|TRBJ2-3
CASSKPTGGTDTQYF
>TRBV12-5|TRBJ2-7
CASGPQRGTYEQYF
>TRBV6-1|TRBJ2-3
CASSEAQGVDTQYF
>TRBV6-5|TRBJ2-7
CAAGRGKGYEQYF
>TRBV7-3|TRBJ1-6
CASSPTGSSYNSPLHF
>TRBV29-1|TRBJ2-7
CSVGLGSDRGSYEQYF
>TRBV5-6|TRBJ2-5
CASSFQTVQETQYF
>TRBV6-1|TRBJ2-1
CASSDPPTSYNEQFF
>TRBV6-1|TRBJ1-3
CASSTDSSGNTIYF
>TRBV7-6|TRBJ2-3
CASSLDMHADTQYF
>TRBV12-5|TRBJ2-2
CASGFRQGGPGELFF
>TRBV25-1|TRBJ1-6
CASSDPGQGGNSPLHF
>TRBV4-3|TRBJ1-4
CASSQEYRATNEKLFF
>TRBV19|TRBJ2-5
CASRDREGRETQYF
>TRBV6-5|TRBJ2-3
CASSFRLAGLTDTQYF
>TRBV2|TRBJ2-7
CASKFPGGYEQYF
>TRBV19|TRBJ2-7
CATRNRGAYEQYF
>TRBV25-1|TRBJ1-3
CASRGTDRLSGNTIYF
>TRBV19|TRBJ1-4
CASSMRTGGSEKLFF
>TRBV19|TRBJ1-1
CASISLGGNTEAFF